This T cell receptor (beta chain) was obtained from a study of blood T cell repertoires in COVID-19. Study background: Whether acute or convalescent, the COVID-19 samples came from the United States, Italy and Spain. T cells, B-cell-depleted T cells, or PBMCs provided the cDNA or gDNA that served as material.

Study processing details: Estimated nucleated cell counts came from reference gene primer amplification. TCRdb keeps only in-frame clones here, not all; method: immunoSEQ multiplex PCR. V, J and clone size are taken as reported in that table, and D and trimming were inferred from the DNA itself. The sample shows some 83,000 clones, around nine tenths of them seen only once. V was shortened by 5 bases and J by 0 bases, with 15 bases between the two germline ends. The CDR3 contains 16 residues. Germline lookup yields CDR1 LNHNV and CDR2 YYDKDF (reference sequence). The sequence derives from a woman of 80 years or more with active or convalescent COVID-19. Sequencing used peripheral blood. This chain links TRBV15 with TRBJ2-3; tentatively, D is TRBD2 (6 bases). The chain's CDR3 is CATSRDSRPSTDTQYF. The CDR3 DNA is TGTGCCACCAGCCGGGACTCAAGACCCAGCACAGATACGCAGTATTTT.